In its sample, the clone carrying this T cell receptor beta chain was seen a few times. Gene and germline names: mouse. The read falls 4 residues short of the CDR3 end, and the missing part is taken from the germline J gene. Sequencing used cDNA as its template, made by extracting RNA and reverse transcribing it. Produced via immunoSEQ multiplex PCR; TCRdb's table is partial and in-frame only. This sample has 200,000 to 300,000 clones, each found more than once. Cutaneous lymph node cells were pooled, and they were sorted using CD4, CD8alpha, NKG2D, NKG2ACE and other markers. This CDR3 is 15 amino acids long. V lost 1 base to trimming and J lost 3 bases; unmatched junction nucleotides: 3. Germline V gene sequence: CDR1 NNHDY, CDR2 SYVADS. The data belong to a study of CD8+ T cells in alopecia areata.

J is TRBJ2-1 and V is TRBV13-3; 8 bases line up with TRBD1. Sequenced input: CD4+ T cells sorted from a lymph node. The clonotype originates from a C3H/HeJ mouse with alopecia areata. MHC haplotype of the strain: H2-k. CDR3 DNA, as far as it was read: TGTGCCAGCAGTGATAATACAGGGGGCTATGCT. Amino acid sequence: CASSDNTGGYA. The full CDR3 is CASSDNTGGYAEQFF.